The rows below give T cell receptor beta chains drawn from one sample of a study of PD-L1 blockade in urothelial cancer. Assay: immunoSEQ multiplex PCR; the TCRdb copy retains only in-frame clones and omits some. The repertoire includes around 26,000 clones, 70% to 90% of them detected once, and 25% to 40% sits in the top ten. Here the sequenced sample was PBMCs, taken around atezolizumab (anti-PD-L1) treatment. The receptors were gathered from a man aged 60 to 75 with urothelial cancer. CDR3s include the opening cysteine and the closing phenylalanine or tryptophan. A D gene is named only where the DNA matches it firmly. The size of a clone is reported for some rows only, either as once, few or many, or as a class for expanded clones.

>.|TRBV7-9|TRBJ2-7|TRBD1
CATNNRGFKQYF
TGTGCCACCAACAACAGGGGATTTAAGCAGTACTTC
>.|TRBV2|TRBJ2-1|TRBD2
CASIVAGGNEQFF
TGTGCCAGCATAGTAGCGGGAGGCAATGAGCAGTTCTTC
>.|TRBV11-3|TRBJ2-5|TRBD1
CASSPGGLETQYF
TGTGCCAGCAGCCCAGGGGGTTTGGAGACCCAGTACTTC
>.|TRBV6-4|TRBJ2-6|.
CASGPTGSGANVLTF
TGTGCCAGCGGACCGACAGGATCTGGGGCCAACGTCCTGACTTTC
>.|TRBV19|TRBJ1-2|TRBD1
CASSTNSLQGNGYTF
TGTGCCAGTAGCACAAACTCACTACAGGGGAATGGCTACACCTTC
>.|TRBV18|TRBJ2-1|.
CASSPGQGYEQFF
TGTGCCAGCTCACCGGGGCAGGGTTATGAGCAGTTCTTC
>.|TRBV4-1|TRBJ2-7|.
CASSQEITGLTEQYF
TGCGCCAGCAGCCAAGAGATAACAGGGTTAACCGAGCAGTACTTC
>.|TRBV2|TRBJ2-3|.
CASSAIRSTDTQYF
TGTGCCAGCAGCGCCATCCGGAGCACAGATACGCAGTATTTT
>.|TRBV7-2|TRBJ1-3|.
CASSLAPGNPGNTIYF
TGTGCCAGCAGCTTAGCGCCAGGGAATCCTGGAAACACCATATATTTT
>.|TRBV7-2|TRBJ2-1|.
CASNPGGFSYNEQFF
TGTGCCAGCAACCCAGGGGGGTTCTCCTACAATGAGCAGTTCTTC
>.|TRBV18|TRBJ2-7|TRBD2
CASSRKLAGSSYEQYF
TGTGCCAGCTCACGTAAACTAGCGGGAAGCTCCTACGAGCAGTACTTC
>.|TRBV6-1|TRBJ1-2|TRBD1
CASSLGQLRSYGYTF
TGTGCCAGCAGTCTGGGACAGTTGAGAAGCTATGGCTACACCTTC
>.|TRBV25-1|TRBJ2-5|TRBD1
CASSATGGRETQYF
TGTGCCAGCAGTGCGACAGGGGGTCGTGAGACCCAGTACTTC
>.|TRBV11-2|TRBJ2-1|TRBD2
CASSLVGLAYNEQFF
TGTGCCAGCAGCTTAGTCGGACTAGCGTACAATGAGCAGTTCTTC
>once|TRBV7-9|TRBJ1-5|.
CASSSLGGTNQPQHF
TGTGCCAGCAGCTCCTTAGGAGGAACCAATCAGCCCCAGCATTTT
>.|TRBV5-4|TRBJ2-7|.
CASSLAGREQYF
TGTGCCAGCAGCTTGGCCGGGAGAGAGCAGTACTTC